The present entry profiles one TCR beta chain with its context. The antigen remains unidentified. This specimen belongs to a study of memory CD4+ T cells and cytomegalovirus serostatus. Whole-study results and caveats: Each of approximately 73 CMV-associated TCRbeta sequences occurred in one to five individuals.

Single viable CD3+CD4+CD8-CD45RO+ cells were sorted as the memory CD4+ T cells. Germline CDR1 is SEHNR and CDR2 is FQNEAQ (reference sequence). After removal of 2 bases from V and 7 bases from J, the junction contained 13 bases not matched to a gene. CDR3 length: 16 residues. Method: immunoSEQ multiplex PCR; TCRdb's copy keeps in-frame clones and lacks some. The sample shows under 55,000 clones, 65% to 85% of them seen only once. This clonotype was sampled from an adult in good health and CMV-seropositive. V usage is TRBV7-9 and J usage is TRBJ1-2; 7 nucleotides line up with TRBD1. What was sequenced was memory CD4+ T cells from blood. The CDR3 nucleotides read TGTGCCAGCAGCTTATCGGAGACGACAGGGACGGTTGGCTACACCTTC. It translates to CASSLSETTGTVGYTF.